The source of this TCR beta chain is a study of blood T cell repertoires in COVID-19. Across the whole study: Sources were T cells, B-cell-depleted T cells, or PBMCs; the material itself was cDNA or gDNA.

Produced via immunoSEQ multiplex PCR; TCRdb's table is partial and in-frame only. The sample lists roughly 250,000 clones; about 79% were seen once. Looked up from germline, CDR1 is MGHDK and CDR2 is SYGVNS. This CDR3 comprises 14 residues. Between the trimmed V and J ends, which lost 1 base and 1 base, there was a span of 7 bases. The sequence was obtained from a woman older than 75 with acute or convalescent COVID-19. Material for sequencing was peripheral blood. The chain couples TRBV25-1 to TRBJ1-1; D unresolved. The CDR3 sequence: CASSESGGNTEAFF. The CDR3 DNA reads TGTGCCAGCAGTGAATCGGGAGGGAACACTGAAGCTTTCTTT.